A single sample is the source of the 7 T cell receptor beta chains below, sequenced in a study of shared clonotypes between healthy human individuals. The assay was immunoSEQ multiplex PCR, and TCRdb's table has in-frame clones only and misses some. This sample has about 1 million clones, with under 80% found just once. Material: memory CD4+ T cells sorted from blood. Documented subset: CD45RA-negative fraction. These receptor sequences come from a young man in good health.

The chain couples TRBV28 to TRBJ2-7; D not certain. This CDR3 region has 11 residues. Germline loops: CDR1 MDHEN, CDR2 SYDVKM. V lost 5 bases and J lost 6, with 8 bases in between. CDR3 bases: TGTGCCAGCAGTCCCGGCTTCGAGCAGTACTTC. Translating it yields CASSPGFEQYF.

The chain is built from TRBV7-9 and TRBJ2-7; TRBD1 might be the D (6 bases). Germline V gives CDR1 SEHNR, CDR2 FQNEAQ (reference sequence). Trimming took off 4 bases at V and 4 bases at J, with 11 bases between the two ends. The CDR3 length is 13 residues. The DNA of the CDR3 is TGTGCCAGCAGCTCCCGGACAGCGTACGAGCAGTACTTC. Its protein product is CASSSRTAYEQYF.

This chain uses TRBV9 with TRBJ2-2; D is undetermined. CDR1 is SGDLS, CDR2 YYNGEE, per germline. V dropped 7 bases and J dropped 1 base, with 8 bases sitting between them. The CDR3 extends over 13 amino acids. The CDR3 DNA reads TGTGCCAGCGAAGGGTGGAACACCGGGGAGCTGTTTTTT. Encoded protein: CASEGWNTGELFF.

J is TRBJ2-7 and V is TRBV7-2; TRBD2 aligns across 7 bases. The CDR3 sequence is 14 residues long. V lost 1 base to trimming and J lost 3 bases; unmatched junction nucleotides: 3. Germline CDR1 and CDR2: SGHTA and FQGNSA. In DNA, the CDR3 is TGTGCCAGCAGCTTAGTCGGGGGGATCTACGAGCAGTACTTC. This sequence encodes CASSLVGGIYEQYF.

This chain connects TRBV7-8 to TRBJ1-4, with D possibly being TRBD1 (6 bases). CDR1 is SGHVS, CDR2 FQNEAQ, per germline. The CDR3 is 15 residues long. Trimming removed 4 bases from V and 5 bases from J, with 14 bases in between. The CDR3 loop is CASSSPRGGNEKLFF. DNA of the CDR3: TGTGCCAGCAGCTCTCCAAGGGGGGGGAATGAAAAACTGTTTTTT.

The gene calls are TRBV18 and TRBJ2-7, with 8 bases aligning to TRBD1. The CDR3 runs to 14 residues. The V gene end was trimmed by 3 bases and the J gene end by 5 bases; junction bases not matched to a gene: 6. From germline, CDR1 is KGHSH and CDR2 LQKENI. In DNA, the CDR3 is TGTGCCAGCTCACCTCAGACAGGGGTTGACGAGCAGTACTTC. Protein sequence: CASSPQTGVDEQYF.

The chain is built from TRBV5-1 and TRBJ2-2; no definite D call. The CDR3 length is 15 residues. Germline CDR1 is SGHRS and CDR2 is YFSETQ. V shed 0 bases and J shed 3 bases, with 9 bases lying between them. The CDR3 DNA reads TGCGCCAGCAGCTTGGGGCAGTTTGACACCGGGGAGCTGTTTTTT. It specifies CASSLGQFDTGELFF.